The T cell receptor beta chain under discussion was sequenced for a study of blood T cell repertoires in COVID-19. The CDR3 totals 14 residues. Germline V gene data show CDR1 as SGHNT and CDR2 as YYREEE (reference sequence). The V and J ends lost 1 base and 3 bases respectively, with 10 bases between them. The assay was immunoSEQ multiplex PCR, and TCRdb's table has in-frame clones only and misses some. The sample shows some 100,000 clones, roughly 80% of them seen only once. This chain links TRBV5-4 with TRBJ1-2; no clear D. The sequenced material came from peripheral blood. This receptor was obtained from a woman in her sixties with acute or convalescent COVID-19. CDR3 sequence reads: CASSLSSFHYGYTF. In DNA form, the CDR3 reads TGTGCCAGCAGCTTGTCGAGCTTCCACTATGGCTACACCTTC.